The 21 T cell receptor beta chains in this list originate from one sample, sequenced in a study of identical twins. Each CDR3 protein is one row after TCRdb ran MiXCR on the 5' RACE reads. The data contain roughly 280,000 distinct CDR3 sequences, just under 9.5% of them singletons. In addition, the sample was reused for a study of yellow fever vaccine responses in identical twins.

Sequenced: CD8+ T cells sorted from blood. Receptors originate from a woman aged 18-29 years in good health.

This clonotype showed up many times. The chain carries TRBV11-3 and TRBJ2-2; D is possibly TRBD1 (5 bases). Trimming took 2 bases from V and 2 from J, leaving 12 bases between them. Per the germline V gene, CDR1 is SGHNT and CDR2 is YENEEA. The CDR3 runs to 16 residues. CDR3: CASSLFRTTNTGELFF. In DNA form, the CDR3 reads TGTGCCAGCAGCTTATTTAGGACAACTAACACCGGGGAGCTGTTTTTT.

This clonotype was observed a single time. The V and J genes are TRBV9 and TRBJ2-7; 8 bases are shared with TRBD2. CDR1 SGDLS and CDR2 YYNGEE come from the germline V gene. Trimming at V came to 4 bases and at J to 5 bases, leaving 11 bases not matched to a gene. This CDR3 is 15 amino acids long. In DNA, the CDR3 is TGTGCCAGCAGCTATAGCGGGGTGGAGTTTGACGAGCAGTACTTC. As protein: CASSYSGVEFDEQYF. Full variable domain (rest looked up from reference TRBV9 and TRBJ2-7): DSGVTQTPKHLITATGQRVTLRCSPRSGDLSVYWYQQSLDQGLQFLIQYYNGEERAKGNILERFSAQQFPDLHSELNLSSLELGDSALYFCASSYSGVEFDEQYFGPGTRLTVT.

This clonotype was detected a few times. The genes are TRBV7-3 and TRBJ2-1; a possible D gene is TRBD1 (6 bases). Germline assignment: CDR1 SGHTA and CDR2 FQGTGA. Between the trimmed V and J ends, which lost 2 bases and 10 bases, there was a span of 12 bases. CDR3 length equals 13 residues. The CDR3 is CASSLGGGLEQFF. CDR3 bases: TGTGCCAGCAGCTTAGGTGGGGGCCTAGAGCAGTTCTTC.

This clonotype was counted at least ten times. V gene TRBV4-1 combines with J gene TRBJ2-3; 7 bases fit TRBD2. Trimming at V came to 3 bases and at J to 3 bases, leaving 9 bases not matched to a gene. The CDR3 consists of 16 residues. Germline values: CDR1 MGHRA, CDR2 YSYEKL. The CDR3 DNA follows: TGCGCCAGCAGCCACCCCGGACTAGGTTTGACAGATACGCAGTATTTT. This translates into CASSHPGLGLTDTQYF.

This sequence joins TRBV6-5 and TRBJ1-3; no definite D call. Trimming removed 0 bases at V and 3 bases at J, with 15 bases between. CDR1 is MNHEY, CDR2 SVGAGI, per germline. The CDR3 sequence is 17 residues long. CDR3 sequence reads: CASSYSPVVGVGNTIYF. As DNA, the CDR3 is TGTGCCAGCAGTTACTCCCCCGTTGTCGGGGTTGGAAACACCATATATTTT.

CDR3 sequence: CASSFDSSDGYTF. CDR3 nucleotide sequence: TGTGCCAGCAGTTTCGACAGTTCGGATGGCTACACCTTC. V and J are TRBV12-3 or TRBV12-4 and TRBJ1-2; tentative D call: TRBD1 (5 bases). CDR3 length: 13 amino acids. V lost 3 bases and J lost 6, with 11 bases in between.

This clonotype occurred many times. V is TRBV27 and J is TRBJ2-7, with D perhaps TRBD1 or TRBD2 (5 bases each). V lost 2 bases and J 6 bases, leaving 17 bases between the germline ends. The CDR3 runs to 15 residues. Germline CDR1 is MNHEY and CDR2 is SMNVEV (reference sequence). CDR3 residues: CASSLISGQGAEQYF. CDR3 nucleotide sequence: TGTGCCAGCAGTTTAATCTCTGGGCAGGGAGCCGAGCAGTACTTC.

The sample holds a few counts of this clonotype. The V call is TRBV7-9, the J call TRBJ1-1, with D perhaps TRBD1 (6 bases). The germline V gene encodes CDR1 SEHNR and CDR2 FQNEAQ (reference sequence). Trimming pared 5 bases from V and 0 bases from J, leaving 19 bases between. The CDR3 has 17 amino acids. This CDR3 reads CASSLRGGQLMNTEAFF. CDR3 sequence (DNA): TGTGCCAGCAGCCTAAGGGGGGGACAACTCATGAACACTGAAGCTTTCTTT.

This clonotype was found a few times. This rearrangement joins TRBV2 to TRBJ2-3, with D maybe TRBD2 (6 bases). The V gene lost 4 bases and the J gene lost 3 bases, with 14 bases spanning the gap. Germline assignment: CDR1 SNHLY and CDR2 FYNNEI. The CDR3 covers 15 residues. In DNA, the CDR3 is TGTGCCAGCAGTGGAGGGGACTCTAGGACAGATACGCAGTATTTT. Its protein is CASSGGDSRTDTQYF. Complete variable domain (other parts from reference TRBV2 and TRBJ2-3): EPEVTQTPSHQVTQMGQEVILRCVPISNHLYFYWYRQILGQKVEFLVSFYNNEISEKSEIFDDQFSVERPDGSNFTLKIRSTKLEDSAMYFCASSGGDSRTDTQYFGPGTRLTVL.

This clonotype was seen a few times. The V call is TRBV7-9, the J call TRBJ1-2, with a possible D match to TRBD1 (5 bases). Trimming left V 5 bases short and J 3 bases short, with 16 bases between. Germline V gene lookup returns CDR1 SEHNR and CDR2 FQNEAQ (reference sequence). The CDR3 loop spans 15 amino acids. The CDR3 DNA reads as TGTGCCAGCAGCCCGGGGCAGGGAAAGGACTATGGCTACACCTTC. It is translated as CASSPGQGKDYGYTF.

There are many counts of this clonotype. The rearrangement links TRBV5-1 to TRBJ2-2; TRBD2 is a possible D gene (6 bases). CDR1 is SGHRS, CDR2 YFSETQ, per germline. The CDR3 is 14 residues long. V was shortened by 0 bases and J by 6 bases, with 9 bases between the two germline ends. The CDR3 coding sequence is TGCGCCAGCAGCTTGGAAGGAGGGGCCGGGGAGCTGTTTTTT. Its protein product is CASSLEGGAGELFF.

In its sample, this clonotype was seen many times. V is TRBV14 and J is TRBJ2-7; D is unclear. Germline V gene lookup returns CDR1 SGHDN and CDR2 FVKESK. The CDR3 has 13 residues. The V and J ends lost 1 base and 6 bases respectively, with 10 bases between them. The CDR3 sequence: CASSQGEGLEQYF. CDR3 nucleotide sequence: TGTGCCAGCAGCCAAGGTGAAGGGCTCGAGCAGTACTTC.

This clonotype was recorded at least ten times. The rearrangement uses TRBV7-9 and TRBJ2-2; 9 nucleotides match TRBD1. The CDR3 has 16 amino acids. J was trimmed by 1 base and V by 2 bases; bases with no gene match: 2. Germline values: CDR1 SEHNR, CDR2 FQNEAQ (reference sequence). The CDR3 bases are TGTGCCAGCAGCTTAAGGACAGGGGTGAACACCGGGGAGCTGTTTTTT. This encodes CASSLRTGVNTGELFF.

In its sample, this clonotype was seen a few times. This sequence joins TRBV5-1 and TRBJ2-3; the match to TRBD2 covers 10 bases. CDR3 length equals 17 residues. Germline loops: CDR1 SGHRS, CDR2 YFSETQ. Unmatched junction bases numbered 8, after V lost 1 base and J lost 3 bases. This CDR3 reads CASSLLASGSITDTQYF. CDR3 DNA: TGCGCCAGCAGCTTGCTTGCTAGCGGGAGTATTACAGATACGCAGTATTTT. Complete variable domain (other parts from reference TRBV5-1 and TRBJ2-3): KAGVTQTPRYLIKTRGQQVTLSCSPISGHRSVSWYQQTPGQGLQFLFEYFSETQRNKGNFPGRFSGRQFSNSRSEMNVSTLELGDSALYLCASSLLASGSITDTQYFGPGTRLTVL.

This clonotype was seen repeatedly, ten times or more. V and J are TRBV4-2 and TRBJ2-2, with a possible D match to TRBD2 (6 bases). With 2 bases removed from V and 5 bases from J, the gap between germline ends came to 9 bases. The CDR3 is 14 amino acids. Germline assignment: CDR1 LGHNA and CDR2 YNFKEQ. The DNA for the CDR3 is TGTGCCAGCAGCCAACCGGAGGGAACCGGGGAGCTGTTTTTT. Translation: CASSQPEGTGELFF.

This clonotype was observed at least ten times. This CDR3 is CASRVRRDQTYEQYF. CDR3 nucleotides: TGTGCCAGTAGGGTTCGTCGGGACCAAACCTACGAGCAGTACTTC. The chain carries TRBV19 and TRBJ2-7; D possibly matches TRBD1 or TRBD2 (5 bases each). Per the germline V gene, CDR1 is LNHDA and CDR2 is SQIVND (reference sequence). The CDR3 loop spans 15 amino acids. Trimming left V 6 bases short and J 2 bases short, with 17 bases between.

This clonotype was seen only a few times. The V and J genes are TRBV12-3 or TRBV12-4 and TRBJ2-1; 7 bases align to TRBD1. V trimming: 5 bases; J trimming: 4 bases; junction bases outside the gene matches: 11. The CDR3 has 16 residues. The CDR3 coding sequence is TGTGCCAGCAGTCCGACAGGGACCCTACCTTACAATGAGCAGTTCTTC. Its protein product is CASSPTGTLPYNEQFF.

This clonotype was found many times. This chain uses TRBV29-1 with TRBJ1-5; 8 bases agree with TRBD1. V shed 4 bases and J 6 bases; nucleotides not matched to a gene: 5. The CDR3 length is 13 residues. The germline CDR1 and CDR2 sequences are SQVTM and ANQGSEA. The CDR3 spells CSVGAGGGQPQHF. CDR3 DNA: TGCAGCGTTGGGGCAGGGGGCGGTCAGCCCCAGCATTTT.

The sample holds many counts of this clonotype. The chain joins TRBV29-1 to TRBJ2-5, with a tentative D call TRBD2 (6 bases). This CDR3 comprises 15 residues. Germline values: CDR1 SQVTM, CDR2 ANQGSEA. The V end was cut by 0 bases, the J end by 2 bases, with 13 bases between. The CDR3 region is CSVEDPGLEQETQYF. The CDR3 coding sequence is TGCAGCGTTGAAGACCCGGGACTTGAACAAGAGACCCAGTACTTC.

The V call is TRBV25-1, the J call TRBJ2-5; tentative D call: TRBD1 (6 bases). With 5 bases removed from V and 0 bases from J, the gap between germline ends came to 13 bases. Germline V gene data show CDR1 as MGHDK and CDR2 as SYGVNS. The CDR3 sequence is 15 residues long. The CDR3 DNA sequence: TGTGCCAGCAGTATATTTCAGGGGTACCAAGAGACCCAGTACTTC. This codes for CASSIFQGYQETQYF.

This clonotype has only a few counts. This chain connects TRBV7-6 to TRBJ2-7; 11 bases fit TRBD1. Germline V gene data show CDR1 as SGHVS and CDR2 as FNYEAQ. The trim removed 7 bases at V and 3 bases at J, leaving 5 bases unmatched. The CDR3 contains 14 residues. The CDR3 here is CASTYGTGGYEQYF. CDR3 in DNA: TGTGCCAGCACCTACGGGACAGGGGGCTACGAGCAGTACTTC.